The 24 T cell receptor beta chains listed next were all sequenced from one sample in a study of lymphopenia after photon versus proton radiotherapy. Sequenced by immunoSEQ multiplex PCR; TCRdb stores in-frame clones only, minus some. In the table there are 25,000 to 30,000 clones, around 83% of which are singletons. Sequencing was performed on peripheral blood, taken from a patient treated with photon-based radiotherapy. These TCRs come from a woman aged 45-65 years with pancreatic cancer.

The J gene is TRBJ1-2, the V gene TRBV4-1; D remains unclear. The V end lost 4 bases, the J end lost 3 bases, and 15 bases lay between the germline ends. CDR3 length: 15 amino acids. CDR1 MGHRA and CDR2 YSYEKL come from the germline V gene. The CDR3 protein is CASSPRAPDDYGYTF. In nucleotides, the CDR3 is TGCGCCAGCAGCCCGAGGGCTCCGGATGACTATGGCTACACCTTC.

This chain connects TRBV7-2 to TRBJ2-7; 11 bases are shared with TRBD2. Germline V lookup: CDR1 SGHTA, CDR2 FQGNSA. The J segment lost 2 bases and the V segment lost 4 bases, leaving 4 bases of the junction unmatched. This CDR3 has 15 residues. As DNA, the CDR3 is TGTGCCAGCAGCTCGACTAGCGGGGCCCCCTACGAGCAGTACTTC. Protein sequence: CASSSTSGAPYEQYF.

The CDR3 coding sequence is TGTGCCAGCAGCAAACGGAGAGGGCGGGAAAGCAATCAGCCCCAGCATTTT. Its translation: CASSKRRGRESNQPQHF. V usage is TRBV21-1 and J usage is TRBJ1-5. TRBV21-1 is assigned pseudogene status. The CDR3 consists of 17 residues.

CDR3 coding DNA: TGTGCCAGCAGCGTAAGGTTTCGGACAGCGAACACCGGGGAGCTGTTTTTT. This translates into CASSVRFRTANTGELFF. This rearrangement joins TRBV9 to TRBJ2-2, with a weak D call TRBD1 (6 bases). V shed 1 base and J shed 0 bases, with 13 bases lying between them. The CDR3 is 17 residues long. From germline, CDR1 is SGDLS and CDR2 YYNGEE.

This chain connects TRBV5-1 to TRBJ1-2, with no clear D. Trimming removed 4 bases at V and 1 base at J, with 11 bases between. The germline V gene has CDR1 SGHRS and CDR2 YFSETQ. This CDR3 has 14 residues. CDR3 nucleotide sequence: TGCGCCAGCAGCCCCGGGGAGCTTAACTATGGCTACACCTTC. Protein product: CASSPGELNYGYTF.

The CDR3 DNA sequence: TGTGCCACCAGCAAAGGGACCGCGTCTCTCTTCAATCAGCCCCAGCATTTT. It translates to CATSKGTASLFNQPQHF. The chain joins TRBV15 to TRBJ1-5, with D perhaps matching TRBD1 (5 bases). Between the trimmed V and J ends, which lost 4 bases and 3 bases, there was a span of 19 bases. Looked up from germline, CDR1 is LNHNV and CDR2 is YYDKDF (reference sequence). The CDR3 is made up of 17 amino acids. Looking up the rest from reference TRBV15 and TRBJ1-5 gives the full variable domain: DAMVIQNPRYQVTQFGKPVTLSCSQTLNHNVMYWYQQKSSQAPKLLFHYYDKDFNNEADTPDNFQSRRPNTSFCFLDIRSPGLGDTAMYLCATSKGTASLFNQPQHFGDGTRLSIL.

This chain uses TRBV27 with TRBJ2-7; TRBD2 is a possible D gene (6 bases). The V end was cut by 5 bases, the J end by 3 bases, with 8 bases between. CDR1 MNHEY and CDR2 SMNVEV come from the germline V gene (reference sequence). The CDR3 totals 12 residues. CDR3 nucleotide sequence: TGTGCCAGCAGTGGAGGGTACTACGAGCAGTACTTC. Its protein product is CASSGGYYEQYF.

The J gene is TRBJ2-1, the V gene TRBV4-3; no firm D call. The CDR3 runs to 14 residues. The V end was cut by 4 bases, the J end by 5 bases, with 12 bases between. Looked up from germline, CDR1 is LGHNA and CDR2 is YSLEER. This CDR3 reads CASSPSAENNEQFF. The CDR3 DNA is TGCGCCAGCAGCCCCTCGGCGGAGAACAATGAGCAGTTCTTC.

CDR3 DNA sequence: TGCGCCAGCAGCTTGGAACCCGGCGGGGGGGAGCTGTTTTTT. It specifies CASSLEPGGGELFF. The chain is built from TRBV5-1 and TRBJ2-2; TRBD2 might be the D (5 bases). Trimming removed 0 bases from V and 8 bases from J, with 11 bases in between. Germline lookup yields CDR1 SGHRS and CDR2 YFSETQ. The CDR3 length is 14 residues.

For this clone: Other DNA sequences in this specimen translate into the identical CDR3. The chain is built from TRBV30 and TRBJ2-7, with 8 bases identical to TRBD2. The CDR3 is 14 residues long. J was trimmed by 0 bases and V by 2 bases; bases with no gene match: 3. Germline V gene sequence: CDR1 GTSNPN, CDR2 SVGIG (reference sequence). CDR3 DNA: TGTGCCTGGAGTTACCGGGGGGGCTCCTACGAGCAGTACTTC. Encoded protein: CAWSYRGGSYEQYF.

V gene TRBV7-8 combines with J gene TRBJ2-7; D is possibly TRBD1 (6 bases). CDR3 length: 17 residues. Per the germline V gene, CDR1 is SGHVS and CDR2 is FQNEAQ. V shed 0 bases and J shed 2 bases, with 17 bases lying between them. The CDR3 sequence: CASSLAVKTGIPYEQYF. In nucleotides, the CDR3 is TGTGCCAGCAGCTTAGCTGTTAAAACAGGGATTCCCTACGAGCAGTACTTC.

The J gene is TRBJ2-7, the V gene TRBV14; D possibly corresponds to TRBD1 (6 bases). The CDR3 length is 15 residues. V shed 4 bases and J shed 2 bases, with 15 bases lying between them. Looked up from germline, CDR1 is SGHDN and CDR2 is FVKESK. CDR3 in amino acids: CASSPQGRPPYEQYF. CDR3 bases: TGTGCCAGCAGCCCTCAGGGGCGGCCTCCCTACGAGCAGTACTTC.

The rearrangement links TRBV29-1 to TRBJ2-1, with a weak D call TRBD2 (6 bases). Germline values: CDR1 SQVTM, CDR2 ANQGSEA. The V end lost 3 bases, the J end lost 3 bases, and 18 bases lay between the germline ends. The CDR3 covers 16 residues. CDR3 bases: TGCAGCGTTGAGGGGGAGGAGGGGAACGACTACAATGAGCAGTTCTTC. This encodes CSVEGEEGNDYNEQFF.

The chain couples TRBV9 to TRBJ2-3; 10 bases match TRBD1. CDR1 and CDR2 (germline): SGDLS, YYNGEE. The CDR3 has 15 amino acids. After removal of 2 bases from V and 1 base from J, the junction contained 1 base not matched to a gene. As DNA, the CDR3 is TGTGCCAGCAGCGTCGGGACAGGGGGCACAGATACGCAGTATTTT. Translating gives CASSVGTGGTDTQYF.

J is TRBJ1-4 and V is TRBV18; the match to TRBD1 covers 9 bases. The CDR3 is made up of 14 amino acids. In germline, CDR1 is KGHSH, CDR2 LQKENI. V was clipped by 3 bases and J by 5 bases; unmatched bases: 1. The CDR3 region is CASSPGQGNEKLFF. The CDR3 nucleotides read TGTGCCAGCTCACCGGGACAGGGAAATGAAAAACTGTTTTTT.

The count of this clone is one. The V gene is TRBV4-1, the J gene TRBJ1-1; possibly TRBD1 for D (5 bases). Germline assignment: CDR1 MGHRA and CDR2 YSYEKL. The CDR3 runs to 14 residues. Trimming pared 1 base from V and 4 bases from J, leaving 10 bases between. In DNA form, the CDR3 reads TGCGCCAGCAGCCAAGCTGGTAGGGGCACTGAAGCTTTCTTT. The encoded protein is CASSQAGRGTEAFF.

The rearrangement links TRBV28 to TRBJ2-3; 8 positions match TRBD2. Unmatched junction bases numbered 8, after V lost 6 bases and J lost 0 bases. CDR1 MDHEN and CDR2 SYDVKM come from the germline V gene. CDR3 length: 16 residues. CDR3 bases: TGTGCCAGCAGCCCGGGACTAGGCCCTAGCACAGATACGCAGTATTTT. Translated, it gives CASSPGLGPSTDTQYF. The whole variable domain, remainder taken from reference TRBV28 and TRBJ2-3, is DVKVTQSSRYLVKRTGEKVFLECVQDMDHENMFWYRQDPGLGLRLIYFSYDVKMKEKGDIPEGYSVSREKKERFSLILESASTNQTSMYLCASSPGLGPSTDTQYFGPGTRLTVL.

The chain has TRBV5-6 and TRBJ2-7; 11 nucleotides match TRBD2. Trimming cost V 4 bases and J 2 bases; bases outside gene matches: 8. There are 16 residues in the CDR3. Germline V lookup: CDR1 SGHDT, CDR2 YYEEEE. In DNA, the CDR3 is TGTGCCAGCAGCCGCCCCGGGACTAGCGGAGCCTACGAGCAGTACTTC. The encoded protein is CASSRPGTSGAYEQYF.

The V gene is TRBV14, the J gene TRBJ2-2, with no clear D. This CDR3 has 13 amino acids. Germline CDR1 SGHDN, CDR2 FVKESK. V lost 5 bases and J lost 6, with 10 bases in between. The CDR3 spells CASSADFAGELFF. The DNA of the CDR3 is TGTGCCAGCAGCGCCGACTTCGCCGGGGAGCTGTTTTTT.

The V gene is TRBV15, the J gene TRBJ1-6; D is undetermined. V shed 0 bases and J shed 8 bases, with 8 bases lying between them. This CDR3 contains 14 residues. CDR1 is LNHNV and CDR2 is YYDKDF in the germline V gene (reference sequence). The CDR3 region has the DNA TGTGCCACCAGCAGAGATTCGCTGGATTCACCCCTCCACTTT. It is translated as CATSRDSLDSPLHF.

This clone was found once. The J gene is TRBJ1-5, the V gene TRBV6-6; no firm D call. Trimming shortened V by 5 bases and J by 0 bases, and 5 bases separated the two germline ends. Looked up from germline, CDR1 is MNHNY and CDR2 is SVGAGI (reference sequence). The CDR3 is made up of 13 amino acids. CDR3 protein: CASSPDSNQPQHF. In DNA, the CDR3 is TGTGCCAGCAGTCCCGATAGCAATCAGCCCCAGCATTTT.

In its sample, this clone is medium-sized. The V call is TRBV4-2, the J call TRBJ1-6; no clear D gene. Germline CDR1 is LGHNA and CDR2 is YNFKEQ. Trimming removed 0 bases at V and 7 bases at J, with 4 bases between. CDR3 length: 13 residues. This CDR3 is CASSQDGNSPLHF. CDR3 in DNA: TGTGCCAGCAGCCAAGATGGGAATTCACCCCTCCACTTT.

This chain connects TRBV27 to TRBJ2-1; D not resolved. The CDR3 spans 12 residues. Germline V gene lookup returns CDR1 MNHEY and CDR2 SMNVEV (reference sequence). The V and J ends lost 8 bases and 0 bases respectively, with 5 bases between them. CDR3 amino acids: CASSDSYNEQFF. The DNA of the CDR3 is TGTGCCAGCTCAGACTCCTACAATGAGCAGTTCTTC.

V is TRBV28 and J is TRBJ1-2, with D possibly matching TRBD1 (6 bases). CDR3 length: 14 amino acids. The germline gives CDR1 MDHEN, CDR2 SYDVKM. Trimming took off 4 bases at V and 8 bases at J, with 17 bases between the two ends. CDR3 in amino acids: CASSSYRAGEGYTF. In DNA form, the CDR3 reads TGTGCCAGCAGTTCTTACAGGGCTGGTGAGGGCTACACCTTC.